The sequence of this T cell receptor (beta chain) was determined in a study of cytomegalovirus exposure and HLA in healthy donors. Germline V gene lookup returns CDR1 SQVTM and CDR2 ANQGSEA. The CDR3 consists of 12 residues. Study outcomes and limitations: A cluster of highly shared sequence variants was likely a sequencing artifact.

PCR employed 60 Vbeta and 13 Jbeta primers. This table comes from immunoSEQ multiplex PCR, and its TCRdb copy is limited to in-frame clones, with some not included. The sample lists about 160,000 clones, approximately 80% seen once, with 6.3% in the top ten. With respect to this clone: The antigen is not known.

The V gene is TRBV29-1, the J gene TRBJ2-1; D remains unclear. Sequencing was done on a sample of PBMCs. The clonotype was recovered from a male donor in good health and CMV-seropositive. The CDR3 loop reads CNGTTAYNEQFF. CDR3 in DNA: TGCAACGGAACAACAGCCTACAATGAGCAGTTCTTC.